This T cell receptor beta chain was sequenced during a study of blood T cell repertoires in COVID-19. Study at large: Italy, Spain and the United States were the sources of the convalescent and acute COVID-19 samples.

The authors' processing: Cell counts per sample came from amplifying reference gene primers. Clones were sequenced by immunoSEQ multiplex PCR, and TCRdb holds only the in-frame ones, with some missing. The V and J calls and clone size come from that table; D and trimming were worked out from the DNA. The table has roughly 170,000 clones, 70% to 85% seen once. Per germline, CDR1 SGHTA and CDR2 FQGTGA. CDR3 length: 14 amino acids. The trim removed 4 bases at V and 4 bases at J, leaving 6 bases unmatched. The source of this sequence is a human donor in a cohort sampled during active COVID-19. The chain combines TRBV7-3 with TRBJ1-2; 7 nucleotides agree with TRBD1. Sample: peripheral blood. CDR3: CASSSRQGLYGYTF. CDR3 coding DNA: TGTGCCAGCAGCTCCCGACAGGGTCTCTATGGCTACACCTTC. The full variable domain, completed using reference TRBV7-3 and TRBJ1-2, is GAGVSQTPSNKVTEKGKYVELRCDPISGHTALYWYRQSLGQGPEFLIYFQGTGAADDSGLPNDRFFAVRPEGSVSTLKIQRTERGDSAVYLCASSSRQGLYGYTFGSGTRLTVV.